This note documents a single T cell receptor (beta chain) sequence. Its antigen remains unidentified. Researchers ran the PCR with 60 Vbeta and 13 Jbeta primers. Using immunoSEQ multiplex PCR, the repertoire was profiled, and TCRdb retains in-frame clones only, with some absent. The table records about 170,000 clones, roughly 79% of them present only once. The record originates from a study of cytomegalovirus exposure and HLA in healthy donors. Study results and limitations: In an earlier analysis, productive rearrangement rates for most beta V segments clustered near 87% or 30%.

Deletions cut 5 bases from V and 5 bases from J, with 15 bases between. The germline CDR1 and CDR2 sequences are SGHTA and FQGNSA. The CDR3 has 14 residues. The chain links TRBV7-2 to TRBJ1-1; D might be TRBD1 (5 bases). The TCR was taken from a woman aged 50 to 65 in good health and CMV-seropositive. Sequenced sample: PBMCs. CDR3 nucleotide sequence: TGTGCCAGCAGCCCGCAGGGTGAATCTACTGAAGCTTTCTTT. Its protein is CASSPQGESTEAFF.